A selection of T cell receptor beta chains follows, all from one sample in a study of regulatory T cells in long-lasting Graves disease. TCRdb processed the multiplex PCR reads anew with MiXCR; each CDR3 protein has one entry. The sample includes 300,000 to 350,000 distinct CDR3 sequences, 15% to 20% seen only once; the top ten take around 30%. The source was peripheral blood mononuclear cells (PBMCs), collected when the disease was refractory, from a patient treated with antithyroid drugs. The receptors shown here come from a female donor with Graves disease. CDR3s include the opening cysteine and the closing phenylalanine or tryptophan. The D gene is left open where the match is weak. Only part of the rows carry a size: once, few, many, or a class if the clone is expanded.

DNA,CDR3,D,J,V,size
TGTGCCAGCAGCCACGGACAGAAGAACACTGAAGCTTTCTTT,CASSHGQKNTEAFF,-,TRBJ1-1,TRBV11-3,many
TGCAGCGTTGCGGGTCTGACAGGGGGCCAAGAGACCCAGTACTTC,CSVAGLTGGQETQYF,TRBD1,TRBJ2-5,TRBV29-1,many
TGTGCCAGCCAAGGTTGGGAGGCGAACACTGAAGCTTTCTTT,CASQGWEANTEAFF,-,TRBJ1-1,TRBV6-1,many
TGCAGCGTTGGTAGGCGGTGGAAAGAGACCCAGTACTTC,CSVGRRWKETQYF,-,TRBJ2-5,TRBV29-1,-
TGTGCCAGCAGTTTAACCGGAGGCTACACCTTC,CASSLTGGYTF,-,TRBJ1-2,TRBV12-3/TRBV12-4,many
TGTGCCAGCAGTACAGTTTATCAGGGTGAAAAACTGTTTTTT,CASSTVYQGEKLFF,-,TRBJ1-4,TRBV27,many
TGTGCCAGCTCCCCAAACCTGGGGGAGGCGCATTTT,CASSPNLGEAHF,-,TRBJ1-5,TRBV18,few
TGTGCCAGCAGCCCTTTAGGGTCCTACGAGCAGTACTTC,CASSPLGSYEQYF,-,TRBJ2-7,TRBV2,many
TGTGCCAGCATCACGACAGGGGAGGCCTATGGCTACACCTTC,CASITTGEAYGYTF,TRBD1,TRBJ1-2,TRBV28,many
TGTGCCAGCAGTGAAGGGCGTCTGCAGTTCTTC,CASSEGRLQFF,-,TRBJ2-1,TRBV2,once
TGCGCCAGCAGCTTGGCCAATCCAGGATGGGGTGAAAAACTGTTTTTT,CASSLANPGWGEKLFF,-,TRBJ1-4,TRBV5-1,many
TGTGCCAGCAGGAGGACAGGGGGCTTGGGAGAGACCCAGTACTTC,CASRRTGGLGETQYF,TRBD1,TRBJ2-5,TRBV5-4,-
TGTGCCAGCGCGTCCCCAGGGGGTGCACTCCACTTT,CASASPGGALHF,TRBD1,TRBJ1-6,TRBV7-9,-
TGTGCCAGCTCACCAGCGGGAGTACGGAATGAGCAGTTCTTC,CASSPAGVRNEQFF,TRBD2,TRBJ2-1,TRBV18,-
TGTGCCGGAAAATTCATGAACTATGGCTACACCTTC,CAGKFMNYGYTF,-,TRBJ1-2,TRBV2,many
TGTGCTGCCGCGGGAGCGTCCTTCGAGCAGTACTTC,CAAAGASFEQYF,TRBD2,TRBJ2-7,TRBV30,-
TGTGCCAGCAGCCCTTCGGTCAACCTCTACGAGCAGTACTTC,CASSPSVNLYEQYF,-,TRBJ2-7,TRBV7-9,many
TGTGCCAGCAGACGCCCCTTCATTACGAACACTGAAGCTTTCTTT,CASRRPFITNTEAFF,-,TRBJ1-1,TRBV11-2,many
TGTGCCAGCAGTTTCGCAGCCCGGACCTCAAGAACTGAAGCTTTCTTT,CASSFAARTSRTEAFF,-,TRBJ1-1,TRBV28,many
TGTGCCAGCAGCCCTGCGAGGGGCTACATCCAAGAGACCCAGTACTTC,CASSPARGYIQETQYF,-,TRBJ2-5,TRBV7-2,few
TGTGCCAGCAGTTATCCCCGCGGGGAATACGAGCAGTACTTC,CASSYPRGEYEQYF,-,TRBJ2-7,TRBV6-5,-
TGCAGTGCTAGAGATCTAGGAGACAGCGCAACGGCACTGTTTTTT,CSARDLGDSATALFF,-,TRBJ1-4,TRBV20-1,many
TGCGCCAGCAGCCAAGTACAACAGGGTCCCGAGCAGTACTTC,CASSQVQQGPEQYF,-,TRBJ2-7,TRBV4-1,few
TGTGCCGGCAGTTACTCGAACGTTTTTGGGGCTGAAGCTTTCTTT,CAGSYSNVFGAEAFF,-,TRBJ1-1,TRBV6-2/TRBV6-3,few
TGTGCCAGCAGTTTAGAGGACAGGCCTAACACTGAAGCTTTCTTT,CASSLEDRPNTEAFF,TRBD1,TRBJ1-1,TRBV28,many
TGTGCCTGGAGTGCTGGGGGGACAGGGGTGCGCGAGCAGTACTTC,CAWSAGGTGVREQYF,TRBD1,TRBJ2-7,TRBV30,few
TGCGCCAGCAGCGGGGGACTAGCGGGGGAGGTTGAGCAGTTCTTC,CASSGGLAGEVEQFF,TRBD2,TRBJ2-1,TRBV10-1,-
TGTGCCACCAGTAGGTCGGGTGACAATCAGCCCCAGCATTTT,CATSRSGDNQPQHF,-,TRBJ1-5,TRBV24-1,many
TGTGCCAGCAGCGCAGGAGGGGACGGGGATTCACCCCTCCACTTT,CASSAGGDGDSPLHF,-,TRBJ1-6,TRBV9,once
TGTGCCAGCAGCTTACCCATTAATAGGGCGAACACTGAAGCTTTCTTT,CASSLPINRANTEAFF,-,TRBJ1-1,TRBV7-9,many
TGTGCCTGGAGCCTAACGGCCAGGGCCTATGGCTACACCTTC,CAWSLTARAYGYTF,-,TRBJ1-2,TRBV30,many
TGTGCCAGCAGCTTAGGCTACCGTGGGGACAGGCGTGAAAAACTGTTTTTT,CASSLGYRGDRREKLFF,TRBD1,TRBJ1-4,TRBV7-8,-
TGTGCCAGTAGTATGGCAGGGGGCGCCGGGCAGCCCCAGCATTTT,CASSMAGGAGQPQHF,TRBD1,TRBJ1-5,TRBV19,few
TGTGCTAGCAGCGGCGGGACTAGCGGAGAAGAGCAGTTCTTC,CASSGGTSGEEQFF,TRBD2,TRBJ2-1,TRBV7-7,-
TGCAGCGAGGGGGGAACTCGATCCTACGAGCAGTACTTC,CSEGGTRSYEQYF,-,TRBJ2-7,TRBV29-1,many
TGTGCCAGCAGCTTAGCCCCCCCGTTGGAGACCCAGTACTTC,CASSLAPPLETQYF,-,TRBJ2-5,TRBV7-8,many
TGCAGTGCTAGGGGGGACAGGGTCAACGAGCAGTACTTC,CSARGDRVNEQYF,TRBD1,TRBJ2-7,TRBV20-1,-
TGTGCCAGCAGTTTTTGGCCTGCAACTAATGAAAAACTGTTTTTT,CASSFWPATNEKLFF,-,TRBJ1-4,TRBV12-3/TRBV12-4,few
TGTGCCAGCAGCTTGGGACAGCCGAACACTGAAGCTTTCTTT,CASSLGQPNTEAFF,TRBD1,TRBJ1-1,TRBV5-1,large
TGTGCCAGCAGCCGACTGACTACCTTGGGGGAGGACGAGCAGTACTTC,CASSRLTTLGEDEQYF,-,TRBJ2-7,TRBV6-1,-
TGTGCCAGCCCTCGGCTTGGAATTTGGTTGGAGGCTTACGACAGGGGGACTGAAGCTTTCTTT,CASPRLGIWLEAYDRGTEAFF,TRBD1,TRBJ1-1,TRBV28,many
TGTGCCAGCAGCACGACTAGCGGGGGGGCTGGTGGAGAGCAGTACTTC,CASSTTSGGAGGEQYF,TRBD2,TRBJ2-7,TRBV7-6,few
TGTGCCAGCAGTTACTCCGGGGGATCGGATTCCTATAATTCACCCCTCCACTTT,CASSYSGGSDSYNSPLHF,-,TRBJ1-6,TRBV6-9,-
TGCAGTGCTCCGGACAGGGGGAGGGGAGAGCAGTACTTC,CSAPDRGRGEQYF,TRBD1,TRBJ2-7,TRBV20-1,-
TGTGCCAGCACCCTGCGGCTAGCGGGTGGCGAGCAGTACTTC,CASTLRLAGGEQYF,TRBD2,TRBJ2-7,TRBV27,few
TGTGCCAGCAGCTTAGGACTAGCGGGAGTAGGGGAGCTGTTTTTT,CASSLGLAGVGELFF,TRBD2,TRBJ2-2,TRBV7-3,many
TGTGCCAGCAGCCGACCCAACAGGACCTTTGGAGATACGCAGTATTTT,CASSRPNRTFGDTQYF,-,TRBJ2-3,TRBV11-2,-
TGTGCCAGCAGCTTAGGGGCAGGGGCTAGGAAAAACTATGGCTACACCTTC,CASSLGAGARKNYGYTF,-,TRBJ1-2,TRBV7-8,many
TGCAGTGCCACAAAACGGGCGGGGGCGCAGTTCTTC,CSATKRAGAQFF,-,TRBJ2-1,TRBV20-1,-
TGTGCCAGCAGCTGGGACAGGGCAAATCAGCCCCAGCATTTT,CASSWDRANQPQHF,TRBD1,TRBJ1-5,TRBV11-2,many
TGCAGTGCTAGACCACCCCAGGGCTACTATGGCTACACCTTC,CSARPPQGYYGYTF,-,TRBJ1-2,TRBV20-1,-
TGCGCCAGCAGCTCATCAGGGGGAGGTGAAAAACTGTTTTTT,CASSSSGGGEKLFF,TRBD1,TRBJ1-4,TRBV5-1,few
TGCAGCGTCCTCGGGAGTAACTATGGCTACACCTTC,CSVLGSNYGYTF,-,TRBJ1-2,TRBV29-1,many
TGTGCCAGCAGTTTCACTGAAGCTTTCTTT,CASSFTEAFF,-,TRBJ1-1,TRBV12-3/TRBV12-4,many
TGCGCCAGCAGCTTACAGGGGAGTATCGGCACAGATACGCAGTATTTT,CASSLQGSIGTDTQYF,TRBD1,TRBJ2-3,TRBV4-1,-